A single sample is the source of the 32 T cell receptor beta chains below, sequenced in a study of T-cell reconstitution after alpha-beta-depleted transplantation in children. It was with unique molecular identifiers that the TCRbeta library was prepared. TCRdb reprocessed the PCR reads with MiXCR, giving one entry per CDR3 protein. Of roughly 670,000 distinct CDR3 sequences listed, about an eighth are singletons. The sequencing used PBMCs, collected before TCRalphabeta/CD19-depleted stem cell transplant. The receptors were sampled from a girl aged 2 to 9 with congenital amegakaryocytic thrombocytopenia, due to receive a stem cell transplant.

The V and J genes are TRBV7-9 and TRBJ2-1, with D hard to call. CDR3 size: 13 residues. V was shortened by 8 bases and J by 7 bases, with 15 bases between the two germline ends. Germline assignment: CDR1 SEHNR and CDR2 FQNEAQ (reference sequence). The CDR3 DNA is TGTGCCAGCCAGATAGGGCCTCCGAATGAGCAGTTCTTC. It is translated as CASQIGPPNEQFF. Variable domain in full (rest from reference TRBV7-9 and TRBJ2-1): DTGVSQNPRHKITKRGQNVTFRCDPISEHNRLYWYRQTLGQGPEFLTYFQNEAQLEKSRLLSDRFSAERPKGSFSTLEIQRTEQGDSAMYLCASQIGPPNEQFFGPGTRLTVL.

The chain joins TRBV29-1 to TRBJ2-7; perhaps TRBD1 as D (5 bases). The CDR3 is made up of 14 amino acids. Between the trimmed V and J ends, which lost 0 bases and 4 bases, there was a span of 13 bases. Germline V gives CDR1 SQVTM, CDR2 ANQGSEA. CDR3 in DNA: TGCAGCGTTGAAGATCGCAGGGTGGGGTACGAGCAGTACTTC. This translates into CSVEDRRVGYEQYF.

The chain joins TRBV5-1 to TRBJ2-7, with 10 bases aligning to TRBD1. Germline V gene data show CDR1 as SGHRS and CDR2 as YFSETQ. V shed 4 bases and J 2 bases; nucleotides not matched to a gene: 3. This CDR3 is built from 14 residues. The CDR3 protein is CASSNGTGAYEQYF. In DNA form, the CDR3 reads TGCGCCAGCAGCAACGGGACAGGGGCCTACGAGCAGTACTTC.

In its sample, this clonotype was seen a few times. The genes are TRBV19 and TRBJ2-1; no reliable D call. The CDR3 is 13 amino acids. Germline V CDR1 and CDR2: LNHDA, SQIVND (reference sequence). Trimming removed 4 bases at V and 0 bases at J, with 4 bases between. The CDR3 region is CASSKDSYNEQFF. The CDR3 DNA sequence: TGTGCCAGTAGTAAGGACTCCTACAATGAGCAGTTCTTC.

This clonotype was counted between two and nine times. The chain combines TRBV12-3 or TRBV12-4 with TRBJ2-7; 7 bases line up with TRBD2. This CDR3 region has 13 residues. The V segment lost 5 bases and the J segment 1 base; nucleotides outside the gene matches: 2. This chain's CDR3 is CASSPRESYEQYF. As DNA, the CDR3 is TGTGCCAGCAGTCCGCGGGAGTCCTACGAGCAGTACTTC.

This clonotype was counted only a few times. This sequence joins TRBV29-1 and TRBJ2-7; 8 bases are shared with TRBD2. Germline V gives CDR1 SQVTM, CDR2 ANQGSEA. CDR3 length: 13 residues. The J segment lost 3 bases and the V segment lost 4 bases, leaving 5 bases of the junction unmatched. CDR3 protein: CSVVLAGVYEQYF. CDR3 coding DNA: TGCAGCGTTGTTCTAGCGGGCGTCTACGAGCAGTACTTC.

This clonotype was detected ten times or more. The J gene is TRBJ2-7, the V gene TRBV5-1, with TRBD2 matching over 14 bases. V lost 1 base to trimming and J lost 9 bases; unmatched junction nucleotides: 9. The CDR3 is made up of 16 amino acids. Germline V gives CDR1 SGHRS, CDR2 YFSETQ. CDR3 coding DNA: TGCGCCAGCAGCTTGTTCCCGGGACTAGCGGGAGAGGCGCAGTACTTC. Its protein product is CASSLFPGLAGEAQYF.

As to this clonotype: Possible read error: a much larger clone is one base away. This rearrangement joins TRBV5-1 to TRBJ2-1; TRBD1 or TRBD2 may be the D gene (6 bases each). Trimming cost V 6 bases and J 7 bases, with 20 bases left between them. The CDR3 loop spans 15 amino acids. Germline CDR1 SGHRS, CDR2 YFSETQ. In DNA, the CDR3 is TGCGCCAGCAATTCTTCGGGCTGGGGGGCTAATGAGCAGTTCTTC. This encodes CASNSSGWGANEQFF.

This sequence joins TRBV2 and TRBJ2-1; D uncertain. V was trimmed by 8 bases and J by 3 bases, leaving 8 bases between them. Germline V gene data show CDR1 as SNHLY and CDR2 as FYNNEI. The CDR3 consists of 12 residues. The chain's CDR3 is CASFPGYNEQFF. Here the CDR3 DNA reads TGTGCCAGCTTCCCGGGCTACAATGAGCAGTTCTTC.

This sequence joins TRBV28 and TRBJ2-5; 9 bases agree with TRBD1. Germline CDR1 reads MDHEN; CDR2 reads SYDVKM. The J segment lost 5 bases and the V segment lost 6 bases, leaving 10 bases of the junction unmatched. The CDR3 loop spans 15 amino acids. CDR3 in amino acids: CASRGHRGRWETQYF. The CDR3 DNA reads as TGTGCCAGCAGAGGGCACAGGGGGCGCTGGGAGACCCAGTACTTC.

The chain employs TRBV18 and TRBJ1-2; D is unclear. Trimming took 2 bases from V and 8 from J, leaving 12 bases between them. The germline V gene encodes CDR1 KGHSH and CDR2 LQKENI. This CDR3 comprises 13 residues. The CDR3 DNA reads TGTGCCAGCTCACCAGGGTTGGTGGACGGCTACACCTTC. Residues: CASSPGLVDGYTF.

This clonotype was recorded many times. DNA for the CDR3: TGCAGTGCTAGTATAGCGGGTGCCTACAATGAGCAGTTCTTC. It specifies CSASIAGAYNEQFF. The chain links TRBV20-1 to TRBJ2-1; 7 nucleotides match TRBD2. The CDR3 contains 14 residues. The germline V gene encodes CDR1 DFQATT and CDR2 SNEGSKA (reference sequence). V dropped 3 bases and J dropped 2; count of bases not matched to a gene: 4.

The chain couples TRBV7-9 to TRBJ2-3, with 11 bases lining up with TRBD2. J was trimmed by 0 bases and V by 2 bases; bases with no gene match: 7. In germline, CDR1 is SEHNR, CDR2 FQNEAQ (reference sequence). The CDR3 loop spans 18 amino acids. Here the CDR3 reads CASSLPTSGTPSTDTQYF. The DNA for the CDR3 is TGTGCCAGCAGCTTACCGACTAGCGGGACCCCTAGCACAGATACGCAGTATTTT.

This clonotype was found a few times. The rearrangement joins TRBV3-1 to TRBJ1-1; D gene ambiguous. This CDR3 has 14 residues. The germline gives CDR1 LGHDT, CDR2 YNNKEL (reference sequence). V lost 2 bases and J lost 3, with 10 bases in between. CDR3 amino acids: CASSQLIRDTEAFF. DNA of the CDR3: TGTGCCAGCAGCCAACTTATCCGGGACACTGAAGCTTTCTTT.

In this sample, this clonotype turned up many times. The chain carries TRBV29-1 and TRBJ1-1; D gene uncertain. Germline CDR1 is SQVTM and CDR2 is ANQGSEA. The CDR3 totals 14 residues. Deletions cut 3 bases from V and 3 bases from J, with 14 bases between. CDR3 amino acids: CSVDDSHGHTEAFF. CDR3 in DNA: TGCAGCGTTGATGATTCACACGGCCACACTGAAGCTTTCTTT.

This clonotype was seen more than once but under ten times. The chain uses TRBV11-2 and TRBJ1-2; D gene uncertain. The CDR3 loop spans 14 amino acids. The V gene lost 2 bases and the J gene lost 1 base, with 8 bases spanning the gap. Germline V gene data show CDR1 as SGHAT and CDR2 as FQNNGV. CDR3: CASSLKAVNYGYTF. The CDR3 DNA is TGTGCCAGCAGCTTAAAGGCAGTTAACTATGGCTACACCTTC.

The table lists this clonotype with many counts. J is TRBJ2-1 and V is TRBV11-3, with 7 nucleotides matching TRBD1. With V trimmed by 3 bases and J by 4 bases, 6 bases remained unmatched. Germline CDR1 reads SGHNT; CDR2 reads YENEEA. The CDR3 spans 15 residues. The CDR3 reads CASSFTGTAYNEQFF. The CDR3 nucleotides read TGTGCCAGCAGCTTCACCGGGACAGCGTACAATGAGCAGTTCTTC.

The table lists this clonotype with many counts. The chain is built from TRBV20-1 and TRBJ2-2; TRBD2 is a possible D gene (5 bases). In germline, CDR1 is DFQATT, CDR2 SNEGSKA (reference sequence). The CDR3 is 12 residues long. V lost 6 bases and J 8 bases, leaving 13 bases between the germline ends. The CDR3 DNA reads TGCAGTGCCCGCGGGTTGGTAGGGGAGCTGTTTTTT. It specifies CSARGLVGELFF.

This clonotype was observed many times. The chain combines TRBV25-1 with TRBJ1-2; maybe TRBD1 (6 bases). The CDR3 covers 12 residues. Germline CDR1 is MGHDK and CDR2 is SYGVNS. The V end was cut by 5 bases, the J end by 7 bases, with 11 bases between. The CDR3 is CASSHRVSGYTF. CDR3 nucleotide sequence: TGTGCCAGCAGTCACAGGGTCTCTGGCTACACCTTC.

The V call is TRBV7-6, the J call TRBJ2-7, with 13 bases matching TRBD2. This CDR3 has 15 amino acids. After removal of 5 bases from V and 5 bases from J, the junction contained 6 bases not matched to a gene. Germline loops: CDR1 SGHVS, CDR2 FNYEAQ. This CDR3 is CASSPLAGGPHEQYF. The CDR3 DNA is TGTGCCAGCAGCCCACTAGCGGGAGGGCCCCACGAGCAGTACTTC.

This clonotype was counted a few times. The V call is TRBV20-1, the J call TRBJ2-2; tentatively, D is TRBD1 (6 bases). The CDR3 has 14 residues. V lost 5 bases to trimming and J lost 0 bases, with 10 bases between them. Germline lookup yields CDR1 DFQATT and CDR2 SNEGSKA (reference sequence). CDR3 residues: CSAPTGSNTGELFF. CDR3 sequence (DNA): TGCAGTGCTCCAACAGGGTCGAACACCGGGGAGCTGTTTTTT.

This clonotype was picked up many times. The rearrangement uses TRBV5-5 and TRBJ2-3; 8 bases align to TRBD1. The V gene end was trimmed by 4 bases and the J gene end by 4 bases; junction bases not matched to a gene: 11. CDR1 and CDR2 (germline): SGHKS, YYEKEE (reference sequence). This CDR3 has 16 amino acids. In DNA form, the CDR3 reads TGTGCCAGCAGCCCAAAAGGACAGGGCAGACCAGATACGCAGTATTTT. As protein: CASSPKGQGRPDTQYF.

This clonotype was observed a handful of times. V usage is TRBV6-2 or TRBV6-3 and J usage is TRBJ2-5; D uncertain. This CDR3 spans 11 amino acids. Looked up from germline, CDR1 is MNHEY and CDR2 is SVGEGT. V was trimmed by 7 bases and J by 8 bases, leaving 11 bases between them. The CDR3 is CASMNLRTQYF. The CDR3 bases are TGTGCCAGCATGAACCTCCGAACCCAGTACTTC.

The V gene is TRBV19, the J gene TRBJ2-3; no definite D call. The V end was cut by 5 bases, the J end by 5 bases, with 8 bases between. This CDR3 has 12 residues. The germline gives CDR1 LNHDA, CDR2 SQIVND (reference sequence). The CDR3 loop reads CASSSSRDTQYF. Here the CDR3 DNA reads TGTGCCAGTAGTTCATCTAGAGATACGCAGTATTTT. The whole variable domain, filled in from reference TRBV19 and TRBJ2-3, reads DGGITQSPKYLFRKEGQNVTLSCEQNLNHDAMYWYRQDPGQGLRLIYYSQIVNDFQKGDIAEGYSVSREKKESFPLTVTSAQKNPTAFYLCASSSSRDTQYFGPGTRLTVL.

At least ten counts were recorded for this clonotype. The chain recombines TRBV15 with TRBJ2-5; D remains ambiguous. CDR1 is LNHNV, CDR2 YYDKDF, per germline (reference sequence). The V end lost 0 bases, the J end lost 2 bases, and 7 bases lay between the germline ends. The CDR3 has 14 residues. CDR3 loop: CATSRDIGQETQYF. Written as DNA, the CDR3 is TGTGCCACCAGCAGAGATATAGGGCAAGAGACCCAGTACTTC.

This clonotype was counted between two and nine times. This chain connects TRBV7-2 to TRBJ2-2, with 13 bases aligning to TRBD2. Germline V gene sequence: CDR1 SGHTA, CDR2 FQGNSA. After removal of 4 bases from V and 8 bases from J, the junction contained 1 base not matched to a gene. The CDR3 sequence is 14 residues long. The CDR3 loop reads CASSWGLAGGELFF. Here the CDR3 DNA reads TGTGCCAGCAGCTGGGGACTAGCGGGAGGGGAGCTGTTTTTT.

This clonotype showed up just a few times. This rearrangement joins TRBV5-1 to TRBJ1-2; D is unresolved. The V gene's germline CDR1 is SGHRS and CDR2 YFSETQ. Trimming removed 4 bases at V and 5 bases at J, with 18 bases between. The CDR3 has 15 residues. The DNA of the CDR3 is TGCGCCAGCAGCCCTTGGGGAGGTACGGGGTATGGCTACACCTTC. Translation: CASSPWGGTGYGYTF.

This clonotype was detected ten times or more. The chain carries TRBV6-1 and TRBJ1-3; no definite D call. This CDR3 has 14 amino acids. CDR1 and CDR2 (germline): MNHNS, SASEGT. V lost 9 bases and J lost 0, with 12 bases in between. The CDR3 bases are TGTGCCAGTCGGCCGGGTACCTCTGGAAACACCATATATTTT. Its protein product is CASRPGTSGNTIYF.

This clonotype appeared many times. The chain recombines TRBV12-3 or TRBV12-4 with TRBJ2-7; weak D call: TRBD2 (5 bases). The CDR3 has 14 amino acids. V gave up 6 bases and J gave up 0 bases, with 12 bases separating them. The CDR3 loop is CASSLTGSSYEQYF. The CDR3 nucleotides are TGTGCCAGCAGCCTGACGGGGAGCTCCTACGAGCAGTACTTC.

This clonotype was seen many times. The rearrangement uses TRBV21-1 and TRBJ2-7; TRBD1, as called in the table, went unchecked against the DNA. TRBV21-1 is annotated as a pseudogene. The length of the CDR3 is 15 residues. The CDR3 sequence: CASSKGAARPYEQYF. CDR3 DNA: TGTGCCAGCAGCAAAGGGGCGGCGCGTCCCTACGAGCAGTACTTC.

CDR3 amino acids: CASSPVGGGRRNEQFF. The DNA of the CDR3 is TGTGCCAGCAGCCCTGTGGGAGGCGGGAGAAGGAATGAGCAGTTCTTC. The chain carries TRBV14 and TRBJ2-1; 7 bases agree with TRBD2. The V segment lost 4 bases and the J segment 7 bases; nucleotides outside the gene matches: 13. The length of the CDR3 is 16 residues. Germline CDR1 and CDR2: SGHDN and FVKESK.

In its sample, this clonotype was seen many times. DNA of the CDR3: TGCAGTGCTCAGATGGATGGGAACACCGGGGAGCTGTTTTTT. Translating gives CSAQMDGNTGELFF. The gene calls are TRBV20-1 and TRBJ2-2; D uncertain. This CDR3 region has 14 residues. V lost 5 bases to trimming and J lost 1 base, with 11 bases between them. Germline V gene lookup returns CDR1 DFQATT and CDR2 SNEGSKA (reference sequence).